This passage covers 5 T cell receptor beta chains from one sample sequenced in a study of EBV T-cell therapy then PD-1 blockade in nasopharyngeal carcinoma. The treatment denotes: AdE1-LMPpoly-expanded autologous EBV-specific T-cell therapy followed by anti-PD-1 nivolumab. Generated by immunoSEQ multiplex PCR, the TCRdb table keeps only in-frame clones and is missing some. Of about 20,000 clones listed, approximately 83% are singletons. These TCRs are of unknown antigen specificity. Sequencing used CD8+ T cells from blood, obtained at day -245 from a patient whose treatment included autologous EBV-specific T cells and nivolumab. The receptors derive from a man aged 35 to 55 with nasopharyngeal carcinoma.

This clone ranks as medium-sized (0.01 to 0.1%). This sequence joins TRBV6-4 and TRBJ2-3; the D gene is possibly TRBD1 (5 bases). V lost 0 bases and J 10 bases, leaving 11 bases between the germline ends. The CDR3 covers 13 residues. The germline gives CDR1 MRHNA, CDR2 SNTAGT. The CDR3 region is CASSDSADSAQYF. The CDR3 DNA sequence: TGTGCCAGCAGTGACTCGGCCGACAGCGCGCAGTATTTT.

V and J are TRBV5-1 and TRBJ1-1; D remains ambiguous. Trimming pared 0 bases from V and 4 bases from J, leaving 7 bases between. Germline V CDR1 and CDR2: SGHRS, YFSETQ. The CDR3 totals 13 residues. In DNA form, the CDR3 reads TGCGCCAGCAGCTTGGGACTGGCCACTGAAGCTTTCTTT. Amino acid sequence: CASSLGLATEAFF.

The chain employs TRBV4-3 and TRBJ2-3; TRBD2 matches at 15 bases. Germline CDR1 reads LGHNA; CDR2 reads YSLEER. The J segment lost 2 bases and the V segment lost 5 bases, leaving 5 bases of the junction unmatched. CDR3 length: 17 residues. The CDR3 region has the DNA TGCGCCAGCAGCTATGGGACTAGCGGGGGGACCACAGATACGCAGTATTTT. It specifies CASSYGTSGGTTDTQYF.

This clone appeared a few times. The V gene is TRBV5-5, the J gene TRBJ1-3; D unresolved. This CDR3 is 17 amino acids long. The germline V gene has CDR1 SGHKS and CDR2 YYEKEE (reference sequence). The germline V and J ends were trimmed by 0 bases and 0 bases, with 13 bases remaining between them. The CDR3 sequence: CASSLVGRPSSGNTIYF. CDR3 bases: TGTGCCAGCAGCTTGGTCGGCAGACCGTCCTCTGGAAACACCATATATTTT.

The V and J genes are TRBV4-1 and TRBJ2-5; no definite D call. There are 15 residues in the CDR3. The V gene lost 3 bases and the J gene lost 5 bases, with 16 bases spanning the gap. The germline V gene has CDR1 MGHRA and CDR2 YSYEKL. CDR3 bases: TGCGCCAGCAGCCATCCCAGAAGCGCCGGGGAGACCCAGTACTTC. Protein product: CASSHPRSAGETQYF.